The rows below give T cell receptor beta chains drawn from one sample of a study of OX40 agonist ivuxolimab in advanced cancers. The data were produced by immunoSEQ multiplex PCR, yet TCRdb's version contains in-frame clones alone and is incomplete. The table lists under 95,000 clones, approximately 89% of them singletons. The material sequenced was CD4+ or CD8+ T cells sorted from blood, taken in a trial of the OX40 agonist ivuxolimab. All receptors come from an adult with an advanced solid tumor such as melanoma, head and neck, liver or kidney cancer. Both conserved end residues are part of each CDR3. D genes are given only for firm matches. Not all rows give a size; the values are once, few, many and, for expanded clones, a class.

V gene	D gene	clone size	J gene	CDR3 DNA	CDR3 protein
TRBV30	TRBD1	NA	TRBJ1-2	TGTGCCTGGACCCCTTCCCGACAGGGCACCTATGGCTACACCTTC	CAWTPSRQGTYGYTF
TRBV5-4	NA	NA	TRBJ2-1	TGTGCCAGCAACCTCCGAGGGCCGGTCGGTGAGCAGTTCTTC	CASNLRGPVGEQFF
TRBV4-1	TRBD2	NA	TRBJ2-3	TGCGCCAGCAGCCAAGAAGTTTCGGCGGGGGGGCACGGAGTGAAGTCGCAGTATTTT	CASSQEVSAGGHGVKSQYF
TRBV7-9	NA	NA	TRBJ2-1	TGTGCCAGCACCCCTGGGGACGAGCAGTTCTTC	CASTPGDEQFF
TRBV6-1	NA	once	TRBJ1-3	TGTGCCAGCAGTGCTGGGACATCTGGAAACACCATATATTTT	CASSAGTSGNTIYF
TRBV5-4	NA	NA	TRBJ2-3	TGTGCCAGCAGCTTTATTGGGCCCCGCGATACGCAGTATTTT	CASSFIGPRDTQYF
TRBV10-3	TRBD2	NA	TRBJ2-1	TGTGCCATCAACCCCGGACTAGCCTACAATGAGCAGTTCTTC	CAINPGLAYNEQFF
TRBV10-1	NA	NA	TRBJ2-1	TGCGCCAGCAGTCGGACAGAAAATGAGCAGTTCTTC	CASSRTENEQFF
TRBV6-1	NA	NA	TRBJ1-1	TGTGCCAGCAGTGCCGGGAGGACGGAGAACACTGAAGCTTTCTTT	CASSAGRTENTEAFF
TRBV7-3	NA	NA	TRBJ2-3	TGTGCCAGCAGCTTACGGGGGATTCCATTAGATACGCAGTATTTT	CASSLRGIPLDTQYF
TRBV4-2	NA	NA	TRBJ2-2	TGTGCCAGCAGCCAAGTCACCGGGGAGCTGTTTTTT	CASSQVTGELFF
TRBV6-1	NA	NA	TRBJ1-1	TGTGCCTCATCGGGAAGGTCTAGGGACACTGAAGCTTTCTTT	CASSGRSRDTEAFF
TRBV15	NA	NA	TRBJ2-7	TGTGCCACCAGCAGAGTTTCGGGGGTGGCCCTATCCTACGAGCAGTACTTC	CATSRVSGVALSYEQYF
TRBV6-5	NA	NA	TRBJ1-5	TGTGCCAGCAGTTACGCCGAGCCGGGACCAGGGCAGCCCCAGCATTTT	CASSYAEPGPGQPQHF
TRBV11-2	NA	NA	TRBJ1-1	TGTGCCAGCAGCCGGGTTCAGGGAAGCACTGAAGCTTTCTTT	CASSRVQGSTEAFF
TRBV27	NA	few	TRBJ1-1	TGTGCCAGCAGTTTCGTTGGGGGCTTGAACACTGAAGCTTTCTTT	CASSFVGGLNTEAFF
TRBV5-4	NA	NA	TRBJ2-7	TGTGCCAGCAGCTTAGAAATGGGGGGCCGGGGCTACGAGCAGTACTTC	CASSLEMGGRGYEQYF
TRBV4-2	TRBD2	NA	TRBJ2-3	TGTGCCAGCAGCCAAGAGGGGCAGGGTAGCGGGGGATCCACAGATACGCAGTATTTT	CASSQEGQGSGGSTDTQYF
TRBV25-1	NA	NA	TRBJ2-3	TGTGCCAGCAGTTTGGGCCAGTCTAGCACAGATACGCAGTATTTT	CASSLGQSSTDTQYF
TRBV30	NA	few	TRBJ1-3	TGTGCCTGGGGTCCTGGAAACACCATATATTTT	CAWGPGNTIYF
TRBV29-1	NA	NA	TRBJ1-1	TGCAGCGTTGTTCCCAGGCTGAACACTGAAGCTTTCTTT	CSVVPRLNTEAFF
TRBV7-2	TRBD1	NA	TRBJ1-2	TGTGCCAGCAGCTTAGAGGGGACAGGCGGCTACACCTTC	CASSLEGTGGYTF
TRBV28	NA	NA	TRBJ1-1	TGTGCCAGCAGTTTCACGAGGGGGGAGACAGCTTTCTTT	CASSFTRGETAFF
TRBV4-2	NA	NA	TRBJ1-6	TGTGCCAGCAGCCAAGATAGGCGGGGATCACCCCTCCACTTT	CASSQDRRGSPLHF
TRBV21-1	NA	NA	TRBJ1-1	TGTGCCAGCACCCTGACAACCCCGAACACTGAAGCTTTCTTT	CASTLTTPNTEAFF
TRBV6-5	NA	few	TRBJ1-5	TGTGCCAGCAGCATCGGGGCCGCGAGTCAGCCCCAGCATTTT	CASSIGAASQPQHF
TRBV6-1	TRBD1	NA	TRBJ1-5	TGTGCCAGCAGTAGGACAGGGAGAGACCAGCCCCAGCATTTT	CASSRTGRDQPQHF
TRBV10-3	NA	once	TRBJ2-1	TGTGCCATCAGCCTTAGTGGATATGAGCAGTTCTTC	CAISLSGYEQFF
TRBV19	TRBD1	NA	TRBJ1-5	TGTGCCAGTAGATACGGCGGGACAGTGAACCGCGGCAATCAGCCCCAGCATTTT	CASRYGGTVNRGNQPQHF